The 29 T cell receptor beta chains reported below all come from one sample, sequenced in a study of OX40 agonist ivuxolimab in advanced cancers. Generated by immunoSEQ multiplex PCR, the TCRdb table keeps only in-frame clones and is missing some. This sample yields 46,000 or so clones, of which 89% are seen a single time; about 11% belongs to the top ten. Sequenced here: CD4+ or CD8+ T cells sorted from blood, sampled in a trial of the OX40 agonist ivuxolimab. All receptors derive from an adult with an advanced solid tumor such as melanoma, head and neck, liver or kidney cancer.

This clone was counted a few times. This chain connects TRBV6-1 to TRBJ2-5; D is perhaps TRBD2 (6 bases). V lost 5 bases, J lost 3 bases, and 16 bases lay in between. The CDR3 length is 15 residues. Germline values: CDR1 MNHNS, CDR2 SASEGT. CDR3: CASSLQAGTEETQYF. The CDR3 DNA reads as TGTGCCAGCAGTCTCCAGGCGGGGACGGAAGAGACCCAGTACTTC.

CDR3 residues: CASSLAGTRANVLTF. For the CDR3, the DNA is TGTGCCAGCAGCTTGGCCGGAACCCGGGCCAACGTCCTGACTTTC. The rearrangement links TRBV5-8 to TRBJ2-6; no clear D. The CDR3 covers 15 residues. Between the trimmed V and J ends, which lost 0 bases and 5 bases, there was a span of 9 bases. Germline assignment: CDR1 SGHTS and CDR2 YDEGEE.

Here the CDR3 reads CASRTGLGTNEKLFF. Written as DNA, the CDR3 is TGTGCCAGCAGGACCGGGTTGGGAACTAATGAAAAACTGTTTTTT. The chain has TRBV6-6 and TRBJ1-4; no reliable D call. The length of the CDR3 is 15 residues. The germline V gene encodes CDR1 MNHNY and CDR2 SVGAGI (reference sequence). Trimming took off 6 bases at V and 1 base at J, with 12 bases between the two ends.

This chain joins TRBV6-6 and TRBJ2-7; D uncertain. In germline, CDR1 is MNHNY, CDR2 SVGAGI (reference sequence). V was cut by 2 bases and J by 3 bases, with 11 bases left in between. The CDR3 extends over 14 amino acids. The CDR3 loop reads CASSYEPVSYEQYF. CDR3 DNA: TGTGCCAGCAGTTACGAGCCCGTGAGCTACGAGCAGTACTTC.

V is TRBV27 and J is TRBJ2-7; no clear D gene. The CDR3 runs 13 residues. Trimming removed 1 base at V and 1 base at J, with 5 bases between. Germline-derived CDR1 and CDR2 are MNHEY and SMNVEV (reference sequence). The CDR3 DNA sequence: TGTGCCAGCAGTTTATTCGGGTCCTACGAGCAGTACTTC. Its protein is CASSLFGSYEQYF.

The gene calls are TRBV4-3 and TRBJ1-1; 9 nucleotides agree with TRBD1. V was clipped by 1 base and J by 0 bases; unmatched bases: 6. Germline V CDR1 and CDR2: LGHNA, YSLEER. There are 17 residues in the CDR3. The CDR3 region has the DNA TGCGCCAGCAGCCAAGGCCCCGGACAGGGGATGAACACTGAAGCTTTCTTT. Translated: CASSQGPGQGMNTEAFF.

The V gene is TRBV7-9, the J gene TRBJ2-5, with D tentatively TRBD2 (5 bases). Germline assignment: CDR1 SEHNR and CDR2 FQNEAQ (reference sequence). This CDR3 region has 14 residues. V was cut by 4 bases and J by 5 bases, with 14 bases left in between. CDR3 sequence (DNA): TGTGCCAGCAGCTCGGGGTTTGGGGAGGAGACCCAGTACTTC. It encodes CASSSGFGEETQYF.

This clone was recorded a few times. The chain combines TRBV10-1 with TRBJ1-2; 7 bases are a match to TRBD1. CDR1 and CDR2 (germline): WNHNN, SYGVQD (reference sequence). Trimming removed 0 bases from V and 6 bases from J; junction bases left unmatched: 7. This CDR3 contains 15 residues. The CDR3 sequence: CASSESRTGDHGYTF. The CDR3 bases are TGCGCCAGCAGTGAGTCGAGAACAGGGGATCATGGCTACACCTTC.

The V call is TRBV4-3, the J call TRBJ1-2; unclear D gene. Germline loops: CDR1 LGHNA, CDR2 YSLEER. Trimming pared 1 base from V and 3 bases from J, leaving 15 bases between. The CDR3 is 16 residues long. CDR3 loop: CASSQGEGAGDYGYTF. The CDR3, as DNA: TGCGCCAGCAGCCAAGGGGAAGGCGCGGGCGACTATGGCTACACCTTC.

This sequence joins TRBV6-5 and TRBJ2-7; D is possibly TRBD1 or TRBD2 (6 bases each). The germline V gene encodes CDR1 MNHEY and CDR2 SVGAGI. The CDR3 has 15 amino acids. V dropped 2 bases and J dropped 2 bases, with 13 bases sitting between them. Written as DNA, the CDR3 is TGTGCCAGCAGTTACGAGGGGGGCGCGGCCTACGAGCAGTACTTC. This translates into CASSYEGGAAYEQYF.

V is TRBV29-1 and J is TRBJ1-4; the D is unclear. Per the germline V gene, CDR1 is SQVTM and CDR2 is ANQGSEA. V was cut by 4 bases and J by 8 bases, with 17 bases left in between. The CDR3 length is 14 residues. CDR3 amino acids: CSVAGGSRYEKLFF. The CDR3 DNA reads TGCAGCGTTGCCGGAGGCTCCAGGTACGAAAAACTGTTTTTT. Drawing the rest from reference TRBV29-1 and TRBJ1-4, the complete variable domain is SAVISQKPSRDICQRGTSLTIQCQVDSQVTMMFWYRQQPGQSLTLIATANQGSEATYESGFVIDKFPISRPNLTFSTLTVSNMSPEDSSIYLCSVAGGSRYEKLFFGSGTQLSVL.

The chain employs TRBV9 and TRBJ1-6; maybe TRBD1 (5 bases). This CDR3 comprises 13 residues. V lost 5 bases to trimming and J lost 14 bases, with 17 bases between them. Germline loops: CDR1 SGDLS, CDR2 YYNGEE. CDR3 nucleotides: TGTGCCAGCAGACCCCCTGGGGGAGGAACCCTCCACTTT. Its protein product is CASRPPGGGTLHF.

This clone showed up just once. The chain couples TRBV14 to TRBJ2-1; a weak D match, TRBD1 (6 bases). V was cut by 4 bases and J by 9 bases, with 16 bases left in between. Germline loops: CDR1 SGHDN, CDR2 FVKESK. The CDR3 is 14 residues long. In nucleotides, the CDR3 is TGTGCCAGCAGCCCTCTTGGGACATCCGGTGAGCAGTTCTTC. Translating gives CASSPLGTSGEQFF.

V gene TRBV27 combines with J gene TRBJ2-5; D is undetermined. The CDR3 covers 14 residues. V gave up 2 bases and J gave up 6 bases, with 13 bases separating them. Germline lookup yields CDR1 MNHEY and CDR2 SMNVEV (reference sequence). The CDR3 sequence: CASSLGREAKTQYF. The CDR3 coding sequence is TGTGCCAGCAGTTTAGGACGCGAGGCGAAGACCCAGTACTTC.

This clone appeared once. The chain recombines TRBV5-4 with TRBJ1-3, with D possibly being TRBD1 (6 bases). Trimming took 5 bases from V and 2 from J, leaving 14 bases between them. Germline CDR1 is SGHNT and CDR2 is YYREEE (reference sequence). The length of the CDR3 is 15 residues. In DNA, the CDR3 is TGTGCCAGCAGATCCGGCAGGGGCCCTGGAAACACCATATATTTT. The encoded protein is CASRSGRGPGNTIYF. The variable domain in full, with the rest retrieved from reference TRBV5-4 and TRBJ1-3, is ETGVTQSPTHLIKTRGQQVTLRCSSQSGHNTVSWYQQALGQGPQFIFQYYREEENGRGNFPPRFSGLQFPNYSSELNVNALELDDSALYLCASRSGRGPGNTIYFGEGSWLTVV.

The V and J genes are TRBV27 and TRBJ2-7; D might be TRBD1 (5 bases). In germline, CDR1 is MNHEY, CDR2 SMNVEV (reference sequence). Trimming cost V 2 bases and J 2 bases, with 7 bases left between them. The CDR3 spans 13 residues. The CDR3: CASSLRQPYEQYF. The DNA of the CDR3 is TGTGCCAGCAGTTTAAGACAGCCCTACGAGCAGTACTTC.

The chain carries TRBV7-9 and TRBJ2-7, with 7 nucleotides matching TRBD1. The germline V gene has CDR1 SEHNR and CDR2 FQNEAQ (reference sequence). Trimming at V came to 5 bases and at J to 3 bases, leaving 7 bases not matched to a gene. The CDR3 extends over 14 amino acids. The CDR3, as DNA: TGTGCCAGCAGCGAACAGGGGTCTTTCTACGAGCAGTACTTC. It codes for CASSEQGSFYEQYF. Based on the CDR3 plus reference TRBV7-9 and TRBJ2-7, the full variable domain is DTGVSQNPRHKITKRGQNVTFRCDPISEHNRLYWYRQTLGQGPEFLTYFQNEAQLEKSRLLSDRFSAERPKGSFSTLEIQRTEQGDSAMYLCASSEQGSFYEQYFGPGTRLTVT.

CDR3 region: CASSFIGNTEAFF. DNA for the CDR3: TGCGCCAGCAGCTTCATAGGGAACACTGAAGCTTTCTTT. This chain links TRBV5-1 with TRBJ1-1; D is ambiguous. Germline V gives CDR1 SGHRS, CDR2 YFSETQ. The CDR3 is 13 amino acids. V was trimmed by 2 bases and J by 1 base, leaving 6 bases between them.

For the CDR3, the DNA is TGTGCCAGCAGCCCTCAGGGGGCGGGAGATACGCAGTATTTT. Translated, it gives CASSPQGAGDTQYF. The chain uses TRBV7-3 and TRBJ2-3; TRBD1 matches 8 bases. Trimming took 5 bases from V and 5 from J; bases not matched to a gene: 6. Germline CDR1 and CDR2: SGHTA and FQGTGA. The CDR3 loop spans 14 amino acids.

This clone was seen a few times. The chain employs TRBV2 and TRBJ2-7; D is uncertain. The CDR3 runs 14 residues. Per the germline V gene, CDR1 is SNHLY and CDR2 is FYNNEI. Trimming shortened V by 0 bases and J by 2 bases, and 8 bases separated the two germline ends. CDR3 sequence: CASSEAKYTYEQYF. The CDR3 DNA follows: TGTGCCAGCAGTGAAGCCAAGTACACCTACGAGCAGTACTTC.

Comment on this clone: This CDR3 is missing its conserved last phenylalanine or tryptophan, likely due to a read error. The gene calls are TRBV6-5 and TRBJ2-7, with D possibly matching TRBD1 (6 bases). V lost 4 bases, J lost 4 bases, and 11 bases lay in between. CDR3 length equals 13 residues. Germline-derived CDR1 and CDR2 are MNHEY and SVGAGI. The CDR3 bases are TGTGCCAGCAGTTCCTGGGACATTTACGAGCAGTACCTC. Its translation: CASSSWDIYEQYL.

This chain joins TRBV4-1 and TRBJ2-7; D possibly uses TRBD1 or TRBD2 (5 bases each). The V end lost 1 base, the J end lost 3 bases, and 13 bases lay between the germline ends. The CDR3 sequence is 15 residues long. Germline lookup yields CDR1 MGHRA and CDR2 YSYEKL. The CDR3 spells CASSQVESGSYEQYF. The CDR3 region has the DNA TGCGCCAGCAGCCAAGTGGAGTCAGGGAGCTACGAGCAGTACTTC.

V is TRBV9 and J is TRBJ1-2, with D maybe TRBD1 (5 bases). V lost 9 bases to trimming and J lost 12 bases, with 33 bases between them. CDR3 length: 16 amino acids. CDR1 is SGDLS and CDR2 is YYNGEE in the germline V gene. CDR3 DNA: TGTGCCACCAGGAGGGGAGGGGCTAAAAACCCCCAAGGCCACACCTTC. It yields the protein CATRRGGAKNPQGHTF.

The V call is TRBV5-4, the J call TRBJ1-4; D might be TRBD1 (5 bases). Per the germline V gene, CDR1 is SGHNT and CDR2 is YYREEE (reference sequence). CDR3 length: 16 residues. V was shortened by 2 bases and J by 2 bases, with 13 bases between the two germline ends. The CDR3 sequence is CASSFGSRETNEKLFF. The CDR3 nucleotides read TGTGCCAGCAGCTTCGGTAGCAGGGAGACTAATGAAAAACTGTTTTTT. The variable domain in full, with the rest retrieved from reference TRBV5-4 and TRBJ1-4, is ETGVTQSPTHLIKTRGQQVTLRCSSQSGHNTVSWYQQALGQGPQFIFQYYREEENGRGNFPPRFSGLQFPNYSSELNVNALELDDSALYLCASSFGSRETNEKLFFGSGTQLSVL.

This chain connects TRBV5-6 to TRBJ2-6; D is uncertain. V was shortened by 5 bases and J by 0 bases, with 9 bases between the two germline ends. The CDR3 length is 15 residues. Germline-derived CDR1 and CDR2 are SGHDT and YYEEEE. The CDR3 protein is CASRRLSSGANVLTF. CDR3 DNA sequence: TGTGCCAGCAGGCGACTGAGCTCTGGGGCCAACGTCCTGACTTTC.

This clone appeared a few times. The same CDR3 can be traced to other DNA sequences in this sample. For the CDR3, the DNA is TGTGCCAGCGGGGGGCGGGGGGCTAGCACAGATACGCAGTATTTT. This encodes CASGGRGASTDTQYF. V and J are TRBV13 and TRBJ2-3, with TRBD2 identical over 8 bases. Losses at the gene ends were 8 bases for V and 0 bases for J; bases not matched to a gene: 7. The CDR3 has 15 residues. The germline gives CDR1 PRHDT, CDR2 FYEKMQ (reference sequence). Together with reference TRBV13 and TRBJ2-3, the CDR3 gives the full variable domain: AAGVIQSPRHLIKEKRETATLKCYPIPRHDTVYWYQQGPGQDPQFLISFYEKMQSDKGSIPDRFSAQQFSDYHSELNMSSLELGDSALYFCASGGRGASTDTQYFGPGTRLTVL.

The CDR3 sequence is CASSPGVLIQGVYGYTF. The CDR3 DNA reads TGTGCCAGCTCACCAGGAGTTTTAATACAGGGTGTCTATGGCTACACCTTC. The chain joins TRBV18 to TRBJ1-2; maybe TRBD1 (6 bases). This CDR3 comprises 17 residues. Germline V gene data show CDR1 as KGHSH and CDR2 as LQKENI. Trimming removed 2 bases at V and 4 bases at J, with 20 bases between.

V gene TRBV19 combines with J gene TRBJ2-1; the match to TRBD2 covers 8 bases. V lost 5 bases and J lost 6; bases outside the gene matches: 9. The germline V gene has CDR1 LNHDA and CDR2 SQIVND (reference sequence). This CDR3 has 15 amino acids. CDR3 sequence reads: CASSVTSGGSNEQFF. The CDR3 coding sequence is TGTGCCAGTAGTGTGACAAGCGGGGGATCCAATGAGCAGTTCTTC.

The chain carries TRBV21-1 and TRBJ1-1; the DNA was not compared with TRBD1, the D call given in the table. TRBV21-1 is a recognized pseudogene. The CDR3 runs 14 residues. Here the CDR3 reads CASSEYRGRTEAFF. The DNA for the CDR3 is TGTGCCAGCAGCGAATACAGGGGGAGAACTGAAGCTTTCTTT.